This T cell receptor beta chain came from a study of blood T cells in healthy people across ages. CDR1 SNHLY and CDR2 FYNNEI come from the germline V gene. Trimming took off 6 bases at V and 5 bases at J, with 10 bases between the two ends. The CDR3 runs 13 residues. Sample-barcoded 5' priming and a J-beta primer mix drove a second PCR of about 6 to 12 cycles. A single record per CDR3 protein comes from TCRdb applying MiXCR to the 5' RACE reads. The sample lists fewer than 800,000 distinct CDR3 sequences; roughly 25% were seen once. These data were also filed under a second study, of T cells of mothers and their children.

The TCR sequence derives from a boy between 5 and 17 years old in good health. Input material: blood. The rearrangement joins TRBV2 to TRBJ1-4; possible D gene TRBD1, 5 bases. The CDR3 sequence is CASSEWGNEKLFF. In DNA form, the CDR3 reads TGTGCCAGCAGCGAATGGGGGAATGAAAAACTGTTTTTT.